The 3 T cell receptor beta chains given below trace back to one sample, sequenced in a study of blood T cells in healthy people across ages. Through a sample-barcoded 5' primer and a J-beta primer mix, a second PCR was run for about 6 to 12 cycles. One entry per CDR3 protein results from TCRdb running MiXCR on the 5' RACE reads. The sample gives approximately 1.5 million distinct CDR3 sequences, almost 35% of which show up once; approximately 11% is in the top ten. Sequencing was carried out using blood. These receptor sequences come from a woman younger than 45 in good health.

The chain links TRBV9 to TRBJ1-1; 8 bases agree with TRBD1. Looked up from germline, CDR1 is SGDLS and CDR2 is YYNGEE. This CDR3 is 14 amino acids long. V gave up 3 bases and J gave up 4 bases; unmatched junction bases: 5. CDR3 in amino acids: CASSELQGGTEAFF. DNA of the CDR3: TGTGCCAGCAGCGAATTACAGGGGGGCACTGAAGCTTTCTTT.

This clonotype was counted between two and nine times. The CDR3 DNA reads TGTGCCAGCAGCGTAGGAGGAACAGGGGTTCTCTACGAGCAGTACTTC. This codes for CASSVGGTGVLYEQYF. This rearrangement joins TRBV9 to TRBJ2-7; TRBD1 matches 7 bases. With 0 bases clipped from V and 3 bases from J, the junction kept 9 bases outside the gene matches. The CDR3 covers 16 residues. From germline, CDR1 is SGDLS and CDR2 YYNGEE.

This chain's CDR3 is CASTRAAGGRVDTQYF. The CDR3 DNA follows: TGTGCCAGCACCCGAGCAGCGGGCGGCCGGGTGGATACGCAGTATTTT. The chain uses TRBV2 and TRBJ2-3, with TRBD2 as a possible D gene (6 bases). Germline CDR1 and CDR2: SNHLY and FYNNEI. CDR3 size: 16 residues. V was cut by 7 bases and J by 6 bases, with 23 bases left in between.